These T cell receptor beta chains were read from a single sample in a study of blood T cell repertoires in COVID-19. Profiling relied on immunoSEQ multiplex PCR, and the TCRdb table lists in-frame clones only, not all of them. Of around 200,000 clones in the sample, roughly nine tenths were seen once. The sequenced sample was PBMCs or T cells enriched from blood (not recorded which). The receptor source for this set is a woman in her fifties or sixties in a cohort exposed to, infected with or recovered from COVID-19 (not recorded which). CDR3s leave out the opening cysteine and the closing phenylalanine or tryptophan. The order of the fields is V gene, D gene, CDR3 protein. A D gene is named only where the DNA matches it firmly.

TRBV6-5,.,ASSPLYRPLEKLF
TRBV2,.,ASSEAWRAEAF
TRBV3-1/TRBV3-2,TRBD1,ASSQNGQVNEKLF
TRBV4-1,TRBD2,ASSQDLSGASYEQY
TRBV5-4,.,ASSFDTLSTDTQY
TRBV7-2,.,ASSLVLNSPLH
TRBV5-1,.,ASSLTNILEGDGYT
TRBV6-2/TRBV6-3,TRBD1,ASSYGRGQGYGYT
TRBV12-3/TRBV12-4,.,ASSPLIVTEAF
TRBV7-9,TRBD1,ASSLGGTGREKLF
TRBV3-1/TRBV3-2,.,ASSLGGGTEAF
TRBV27,TRBD2,ASSLSRTSADTQY
TRBV4-2,TRBD1,ASSPGPDRENSYEQY
TRBV10-3,TRBD1,AISQDQGQGGAPLH
TRBV7-9,.,ASSQDGLHEKLF
TRBV7-9,TRBD2,ASSFTAGGTYNEQF
TRBV11-2,.,ASSTRVPGIAF
TRBV27,.,ASSMIVNTEAF
TRBV18,.,ASSPEGVGTEAF
TRBV19,.,ASKTGRTGEKLF
TRBV4-1,.,ASSHDWSNTQY
TRBV12-3/TRBV12-4,.,ASSPREVSPLH
TRBV3-1/TRBV3-2,.,ASSLLYNEQF
TRBV19,TRBD1,ASSKQDRGIYEQY
TRBV7-9,TRBD2,ASSPILAGGRETQY
TRBV13,TRBD2,ASSPGGARVDTQY
TRBV4-3,TRBD2,ASSQEGLAGYLVADTQY
TRBV5-4,TRBD1,ASSPQPQTGGEETQY
TRBV3-1/TRBV3-2,.,ASSLGGARTGELF